This T cell receptor (beta chain) was observed in a study of regulatory T cells in long-lasting Graves disease. The study, taken as a whole, reports: Analyses excluded thyroid tissue, covering peripheral blood alone.

Time point here: persistent/refractory GD, antithyroid drugs over 5 years with positive TRAb. Isolated PBMC RNA provided the starting material for the TCR library. The patients were enrolled through endocrinology in Xi'an, China. Staff took around 9 milliliters of peripheral blood and put it into EDTA tubes. This CDR3 spans 15 amino acids. CDR1 LGHDT and CDR2 YNNKEL come from the germline V gene (reference sequence). The germline V and J ends were trimmed by 3 bases and 6 bases, with 17 bases remaining between them. In building TCR beta libraries, iRepertoire HTBI primers were used together with Arm-PCR of CDR3 regions. TCRdb passed the multiplex PCR reads through MiXCR, listing each CDR3 protein once. The sample shows 300,000 to 350,000 distinct CDR3 sequences, less than 20% of them seen only once. This clonotype was counted ten times or more. Its cognate antigen is unknown.

The J gene is TRBJ2-5, the V gene TRBV3-1, with D perhaps TRBD2 (6 bases). The specimen was peripheral blood mononuclear cells (PBMCs), collected when the disease was refractory, from a patient treated with antithyroid drugs. This receptor was obtained from a female donor with Graves disease. CDR3: CASSQTSGEWKTQYF. CDR3 DNA: TGTGCCAGCAGCCAGACCTCGGGGGAGTGGAAGACCCAGTACTTC.